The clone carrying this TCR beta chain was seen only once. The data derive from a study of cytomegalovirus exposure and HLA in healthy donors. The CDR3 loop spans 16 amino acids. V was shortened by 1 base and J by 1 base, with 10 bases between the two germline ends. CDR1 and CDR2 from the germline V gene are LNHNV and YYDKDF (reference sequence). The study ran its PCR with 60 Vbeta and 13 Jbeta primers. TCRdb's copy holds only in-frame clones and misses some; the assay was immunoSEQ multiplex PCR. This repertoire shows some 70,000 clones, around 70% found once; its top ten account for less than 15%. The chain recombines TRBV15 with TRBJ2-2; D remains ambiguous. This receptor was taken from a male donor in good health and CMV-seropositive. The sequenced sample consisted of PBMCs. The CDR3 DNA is TGTGCCACCAGCAGAGTTTGGCAGGAGAACACCGGGGAGCTGTTTTTT. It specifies CATSRVWQENTGELFF.